This entry is about one T cell receptor (beta chain). The data stem from a study of blood T cell repertoires in COVID-19. Study-wide background: The samples span acute and convalescent COVID-19 from the United States, Italy and Spain. T cells, B-cell-depleted T cells, or PBMCs supplied cDNA or gDNA.

How the authors handled the data: Estimation of nucleated cell counts was performed using reference gene primer amplification. Sequencing used immunoSEQ multiplex PCR; TCRdb keeps in-frame clones, though not all of them. The V and J calls and clone size are taken from that table; D and trimming were inferred from the DNA. The sample yields fewer than 200,000 clones, around 83% seen once. The CDR3 loop spans 15 amino acids. CDR1 SNHLY and CDR2 FYNNEI come from the germline V gene. Trimming shortened V by 5 bases and J by 4 bases, and 17 bases separated the two germline ends. Seattle researchers signed up patients amid active infection and tracked them longitudinally.

Material for sequencing was peripheral blood. The chain employs TRBV2 and TRBJ1-1; no reliable D call. The TCR sequence derives from a woman aged 45-65 years with COVID-19, enrolled during active disease. The CDR3 nucleotides are TGTGCCAGCAGTAAGAGGGTGTCTGGTGGCACTGAAGCTTTCTTT. It is translated as CASSKRVSGGTEAFF. Full variable domain (outside the CDR3, taken from reference TRBV2 and TRBJ1-1): EPEVTQTPSHQVTQMGQEVILRCVPISNHLYFYWYRQILGQKVEFLVSFYNNEISEKSEIFDDQFSVERPDGSNFTLKIRSTKLEDSAMYFCASSKRVSGGTEAFFGQGTRLTVV.